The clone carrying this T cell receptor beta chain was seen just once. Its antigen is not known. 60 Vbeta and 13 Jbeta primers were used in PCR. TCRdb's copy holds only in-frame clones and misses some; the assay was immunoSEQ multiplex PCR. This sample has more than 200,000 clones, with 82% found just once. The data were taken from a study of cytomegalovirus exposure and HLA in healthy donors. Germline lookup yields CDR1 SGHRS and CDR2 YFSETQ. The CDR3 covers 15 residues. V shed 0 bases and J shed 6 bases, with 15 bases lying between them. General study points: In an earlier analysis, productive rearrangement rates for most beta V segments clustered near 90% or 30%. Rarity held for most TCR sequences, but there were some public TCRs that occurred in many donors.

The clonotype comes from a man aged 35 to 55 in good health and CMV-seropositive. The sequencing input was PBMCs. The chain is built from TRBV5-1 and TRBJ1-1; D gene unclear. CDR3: CASSLEGGFSSEAFF. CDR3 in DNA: TGCGCCAGCAGCTTGGAGGGAGGATTCTCCTCTGAAGCTTTCTTT.